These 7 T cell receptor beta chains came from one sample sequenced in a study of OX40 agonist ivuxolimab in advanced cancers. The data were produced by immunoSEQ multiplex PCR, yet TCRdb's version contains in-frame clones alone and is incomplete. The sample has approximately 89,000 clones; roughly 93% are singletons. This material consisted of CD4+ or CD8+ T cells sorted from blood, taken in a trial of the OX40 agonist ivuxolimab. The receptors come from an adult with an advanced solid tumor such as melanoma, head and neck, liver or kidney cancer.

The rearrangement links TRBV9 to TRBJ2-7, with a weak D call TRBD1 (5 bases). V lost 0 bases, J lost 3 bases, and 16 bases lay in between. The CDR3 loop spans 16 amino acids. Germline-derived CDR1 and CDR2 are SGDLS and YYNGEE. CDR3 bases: TGTGCCAGCAGCGTAGCTTCGGCAGGGTGGGGCTACGAGCAGTACTTC. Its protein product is CASSVASAGWGYEQYF. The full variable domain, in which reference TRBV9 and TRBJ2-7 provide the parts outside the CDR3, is DSGVTQTPKHLITATGQRVTLRCSPRSGDLSVYWYQQSLDQGLQFLIQYYNGEERAKGNILERFSAQQFPDLHSELNLSSLELGDSALYFCASSVASAGWGYEQYFGPGTRLTVT.

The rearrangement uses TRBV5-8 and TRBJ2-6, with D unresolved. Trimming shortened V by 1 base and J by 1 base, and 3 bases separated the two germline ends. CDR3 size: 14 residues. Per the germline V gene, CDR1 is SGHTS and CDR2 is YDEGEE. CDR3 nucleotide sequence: TGTGCCAGCAGCTTGTTATCTGGGGCCAACGTCCTGACTTTC. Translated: CASSLLSGANVLTF.

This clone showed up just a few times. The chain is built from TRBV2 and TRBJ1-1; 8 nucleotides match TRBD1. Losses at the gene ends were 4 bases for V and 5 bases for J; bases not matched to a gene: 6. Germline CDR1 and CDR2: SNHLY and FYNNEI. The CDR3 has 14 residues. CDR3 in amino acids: CASSVGTGRTEAFF. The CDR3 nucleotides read TGTGCCAGCAGTGTTGGGACAGGAAGAACTGAAGCTTTCTTT.

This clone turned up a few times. CDR3 nucleotides: TGTGCCAGCAGCTCCGACAGGAACACTGAAGCTTTCTTT. Protein product: CASSSDRNTEAFF. The J gene is TRBJ1-1, the V gene TRBV6-6, with a tentative D call TRBD1 (5 bases). This CDR3 has 13 amino acids. V lost 6 bases and J lost 1, with 9 bases in between. Germline lookup yields CDR1 MNHNY and CDR2 SVGAGI (reference sequence).

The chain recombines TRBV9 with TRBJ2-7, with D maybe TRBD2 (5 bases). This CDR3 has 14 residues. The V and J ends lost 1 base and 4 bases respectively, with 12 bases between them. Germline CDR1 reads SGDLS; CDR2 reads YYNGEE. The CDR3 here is CASSVMGSSYEQYF. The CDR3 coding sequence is TGTGCCAGCAGCGTAATGGGGAGCTCTTACGAGCAGTACTTC.

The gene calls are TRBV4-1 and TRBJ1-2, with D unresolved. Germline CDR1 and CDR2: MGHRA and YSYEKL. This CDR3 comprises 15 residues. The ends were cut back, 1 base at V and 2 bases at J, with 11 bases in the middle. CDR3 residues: CASSQAPNTNYGYTF. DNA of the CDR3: TGCGCCAGCAGCCAAGCCCCGAATACGAACTATGGCTACACCTTC.

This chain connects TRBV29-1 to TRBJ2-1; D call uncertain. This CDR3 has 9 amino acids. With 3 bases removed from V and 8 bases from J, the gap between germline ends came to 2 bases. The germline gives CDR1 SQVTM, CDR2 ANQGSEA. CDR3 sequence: CSVDYEQFF. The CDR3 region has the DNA TGCAGCGTTGATTATGAGCAGTTCTTC.